This T cell receptor beta chain originates from a study of a mutant IDH1 vaccine in newly diagnosed glioma. Turning to the study itself: The sex distribution of treated patients was 62.5% male and roughly 40% female, with a mean age of around 40 years. General study findings and limits: Altogether, around 95% of patients exhibited vaccine-induced immune responses.

The sample's time point: baseline, week 1 (first vaccination visit). Regarding treatment: pre-vaccination baseline after standard-of-care therapy. Each astrocytoma in the donors was new, WHO grade 3 or 4, IDH1-mutant and ATRX-lost. As concerns this clone: Its matching antigen is unknown.

The table came from immunoSEQ multiplex PCR; TCRdb's copy has only in-frame clones and leaves some out. This sample yields tens of thousands of clones, of which 86% are seen a single time; around 2.4% belongs to the top ten. Trimming removed 4 bases from V and 1 base from J; junction bases left unmatched: 5. The germline V gene has CDR1 SEHNR and CDR2 FQNEAQ (reference sequence). CDR3 length: 18 residues. The sequence was obtained from a middle-aged man with glioma. The chain is built from TRBV7-9 and TRBJ2-6, with 12 bases matching TRBD2. The source material was PBMCs, sampled from a glioma patient treated with radiotherapy, temozolomide or both. The CDR3 spells CASSSSTSGSSGANVLTF. The CDR3 DNA is TGTGCCAGCAGCTCCTCGACTAGCGGGAGTTCTGGGGCCAACGTCCTGACTTTC.